A selection of T cell receptor beta chains follows, all from one sample in a study of cytomegalovirus exposure and HLA in healthy donors. TCRdb keeps only in-frame clones here, not all; method: immunoSEQ multiplex PCR. The sample yields about 160,000 clones, around three quarters seen once. The material sequenced was PBMCs. The receptors shown here come from a woman aged 40 to 50 in good health and CMV-seronegative. Both conserved end residues are trimmed from each CDR3.

TRBV19	TRBJ1-2	ASSAGQMIRGYA
TRBV29-1	TRBJ1-1	SVMGQWATEAF
TRBV4-2	TRBJ2-7	ASSPGGGDSEQY
TRBV4-2	TRBJ2-7	ASSQEGAGSSYEQY
TRBV7-9	TRBJ1-1	ASSPWTGREAWAF
TRBV5-4	TRBJ2-7	ASSFRGSYEQY
TRBV11-2	TRBJ2-2	ASSLGLDLTGELF
TRBV7-9	TRBJ2-5	ASSLALVADQETQY
TRBV4-1	TRBJ2-5	ASSKTGGRETQY
TRBV11-2	TRBJ1-1	ASSLGSNTEAF
TRBV5-4	TRBJ2-3	ASGPPTSGGNTDTQY
TRBV10-3	TRBJ2-7	AISGQGNSYEQY
TRBV5-6	TRBJ2-2	ASSLAPTSGGTNTGELF
TRBV12-2	TRBJ2-2	ASRDDREELF
TRBV5-1	TRBJ1-2	ASSQQGGNYGYT
TRBV27	TRBJ1-1	ASSGDLVGAEAF
TRBV28	TRBJ1-6	ASSLYGGGREGGNSPLH
TRBV28	TRBJ1-1	ASNDPGTANTEAF
TRBV5-1	TRBJ1-6	ASSRGRTGYDNSPLH
TRBV2	TRBJ1-1	ASRGGTEAF
TRBV7-8	TRBJ2-7	ASSHDRRTAISYEQY
TRBV6-1	TRBJ2-7	ASSERAPYEQY
TRBV5-1	TRBJ2-4	ASSLEGGGGIQY
TRBV7-9	TRBJ2-2	ASSFGVTGELF
TRBV5-1	TRBJ1-1	ASRLGGSEAF
TRBV5-1	TRBJ2-1	ASSLVQTSYNEQF
TRBV6-5	TRBJ2-2	ASREQEPGELF
TRBV6-1	TRBJ2-3	ASKRVLGTDTQY
TRBV5-1	TRBJ1-2	ASSSSPGNYGYT
TRBV13	TRBJ1-1	ASSPGTFYTEAF
TRBV14	TRBJ2-3	ASSKRGGTQY
TRBV5-1	TRBJ2-5	ASSLWADQEETQY
TRBV28	TRBJ1-6	ASSLYGGGREGGNSPLH
TRBV7-9	TRBJ1-2	ASSLGQGTQGYGYT
TRBV7-3	TRBJ2-5	ASSLGNEETQY
TRBV29-1	TRBJ1-3	SVGDRGKVGGNTIY
TRBV5-1	TRBJ2-3	ATRPQTSTDTQY
TRBV19	TRBJ1-6	ASSMRNSPLH
TRBV5-8	.	ASSRRRSYGQTYEQY
TRBV9	TRBJ2-2	ASSASGGARVELF
TRBV13	TRBJ1-6	ASRRGQSPLH
TRBV19	TRBJ1-4	ASSRPTQTETGQGVGEKLF
TRBV19	TRBJ1-2	ATHRDRDYYGYT